This T cell receptor (beta chain) was documented in a study of shared clonotypes between healthy human individuals. A word on this clone: Its antigen is still unknown.

Clones were read by immunoSEQ multiplex PCR, and TCRdb kept only the in-frame ones, dropping some. The sample has roughly 2 million clones; approximately 94% are singletons. The study's findings and limits: It was expected that sequencing depth would affect clonotype sharing among donors. Naive subsets, compared against memory subsets, generally had larger estimated richness values.

The CDR3 is 16 amino acids. The V gene lost 6 bases and the J gene lost 0 bases, with 18 bases spanning the gap. The germline CDR1 and CDR2 sequences are MNHEY and SMNVEV (reference sequence). Naive-designated CD8 cells lacked CD45RO, were positively enriched for CCR7, and omitted terminally differentiated effector memory CD45RA+ cells. The gene calls are TRBV27 and TRBJ2-7, with unresolved D. The sequence was collected from a man in his late teens or twenties in good health. Sequencing used naive CD8+ T cells sorted from blood. Here the CDR3 DNA reads TGTGCCAGCAGCCCTAGTTTCGGTCCCACCTCCTACGAGCAGTACTTC. Protein sequence: CASSPSFGPTSYEQYF.